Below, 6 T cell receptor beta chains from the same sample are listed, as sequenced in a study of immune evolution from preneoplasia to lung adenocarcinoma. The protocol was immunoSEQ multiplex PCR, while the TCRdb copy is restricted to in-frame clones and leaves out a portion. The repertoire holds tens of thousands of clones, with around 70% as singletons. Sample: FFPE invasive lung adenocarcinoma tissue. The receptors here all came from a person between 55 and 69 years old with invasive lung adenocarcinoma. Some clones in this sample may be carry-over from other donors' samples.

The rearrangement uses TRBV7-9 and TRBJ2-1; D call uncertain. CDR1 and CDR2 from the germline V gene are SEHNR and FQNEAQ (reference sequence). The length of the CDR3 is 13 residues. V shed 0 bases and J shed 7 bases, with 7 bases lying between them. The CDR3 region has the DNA TGTGCCAGCAGCTTAGCGCGGTCAAATGAGCAGTTCTTC. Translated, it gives CASSLARSNEQFF.

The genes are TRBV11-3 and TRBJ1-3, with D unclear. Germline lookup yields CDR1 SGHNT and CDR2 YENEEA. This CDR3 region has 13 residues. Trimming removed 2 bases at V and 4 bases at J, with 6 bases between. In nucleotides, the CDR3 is TGTGCCAGCAGCTTAACGGTGGGAAACACCATATATTTT. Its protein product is CASSLTVGNTIYF.

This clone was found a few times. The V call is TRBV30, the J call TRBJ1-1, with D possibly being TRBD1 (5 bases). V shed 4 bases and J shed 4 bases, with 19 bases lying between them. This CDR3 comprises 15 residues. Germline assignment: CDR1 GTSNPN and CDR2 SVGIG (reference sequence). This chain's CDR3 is CAWIQGHGTVTEAFF. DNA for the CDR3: TGTGCCTGGATCCAGGGTCATGGGACGGTCACTGAAGCTTTCTTT.

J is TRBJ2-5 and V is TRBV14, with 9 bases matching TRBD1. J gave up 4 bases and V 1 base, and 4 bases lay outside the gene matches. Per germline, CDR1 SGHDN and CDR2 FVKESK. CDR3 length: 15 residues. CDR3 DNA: TGTGCCAGCAGCCAAGTACAGGGGGCCATAGAGACCCAGTACTTC. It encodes CASSQVQGAIETQYF.

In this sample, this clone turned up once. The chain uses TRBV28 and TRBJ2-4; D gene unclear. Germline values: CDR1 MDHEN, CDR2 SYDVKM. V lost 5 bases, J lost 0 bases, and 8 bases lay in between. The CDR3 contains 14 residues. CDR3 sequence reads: CASSPPSAKNIQYF. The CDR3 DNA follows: TGTGCCAGCAGTCCCCCCTCAGCCAAAAACATTCAGTACTTC.

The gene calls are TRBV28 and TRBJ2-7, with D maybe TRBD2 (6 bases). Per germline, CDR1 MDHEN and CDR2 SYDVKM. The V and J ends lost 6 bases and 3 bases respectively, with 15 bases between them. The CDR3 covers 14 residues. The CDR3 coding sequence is TGTGCCAGCAGCAACAGCGGGTCTGGCTACGAGCAGTACTTC. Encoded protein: CASSNSGSGYEQYF.